The 13 T cell receptor beta chains below all came from one sample that was sequenced in a study of blood T cell repertoires in COVID-19. The repertoire was sequenced with immunoSEQ multiplex PCR; TCRdb's copy has only in-frame clones and lacks some. Among approximately 110,000 clones listed, approximately 86% were seen once. Sequencing was done on a sample of peripheral blood. Receptor source: a man aged 35 to 55 with acute or convalescent COVID-19.

The gene calls are TRBV6-1 and TRBJ1-5, with TRBD1 as a possible D gene (6 bases). Trimming pared 0 bases from V and 6 bases from J, leaving 12 bases between. This CDR3 is built from 15 residues. Per the germline V gene, CDR1 is MNHNS and CDR2 is SASEGT. The DNA for the CDR3 is TGTGCCAGCAGTGAAGCGGGGGGGGCACTTCAGCCCCAGCATTTT. Translation gives CASSEAGGALQPQHF.

V usage is TRBV6-1 and J usage is TRBJ2-3; 10 positions match TRBD1. The germline V gene encodes CDR1 MNHNS and CDR2 SASEGT. With V trimmed by 3 bases and J by 4 bases, 4 bases remained unmatched. CDR3 length: 15 amino acids. The CDR3 bases are TGTGCCAGCAGTGATTCGGGACAGGGGCCAGATACGCAGTATTTT. Residues: CASSDSGQGPDTQYF.

The chain is built from TRBV18 and TRBJ2-2; the D gene is possibly TRBD2 (5 bases). Looked up from germline, CDR1 is KGHSH and CDR2 is LQKENI. V was pared by 2 bases and J by 6 bases, with 7 bases between. The CDR3 is 13 residues long. CDR3 bases: TGTGCCAGCTCACCAAGGGAGTCCGGGGAGCTGTTTTTT. Protein product: CASSPRESGELFF.

V is TRBV27 and J is TRBJ2-1; 7 nucleotides match TRBD1. CDR3 length equals 13 residues. Germline trimming cut 2 bases from V and 6 bases from J; bases unmatched to any gene: 1. Looked up from germline, CDR1 is MNHEY and CDR2 is SMNVEV (reference sequence). The CDR3, as DNA: TGTGCCAGCAGTTTAACAGGGGTCAATGAGCAGTTCTTC. Translated, it gives CASSLTGVNEQFF.

This clone was detected only once. The rearrangement links TRBV5-6 to TRBJ1-3, with 11 bases that match TRBD1. V was pared by 0 bases and J by 2 bases, with 4 bases of the junction left unmatched. The CDR3 consists of 17 residues. Germline V gene sequence: CDR1 SGHDT, CDR2 YYEEEE. This CDR3 is CASSLGTGGFPGNTIYF. In nucleotides, the CDR3 is TGTGCCAGCAGCTTGGGGACAGGGGGCTTTCCTGGAAACACCATATATTTT. The whole variable domain, remainder taken from reference TRBV5-6 and TRBJ1-3, is DAGVTQSPTHLIKTRGQQVTLRCSPKSGHDTVSWYQQALGQGPQFIFQYYEEEERQRGNFPDRFSGHQFPNYSSELNVNALLLGDSALYLCASSLGTGGFPGNTIYFGEGSWLTVV.

The chain carries TRBV7-9 and TRBJ2-7, with 9 bases aligning to TRBD1. Germline CDR1 and CDR2: SEHNR and FQNEAQ (reference sequence). The junction had 6 bases not matched to a gene; V was cut back by 2 bases and J by 4 bases. The CDR3 has 15 residues. The CDR3 bases are TGTGCCAGCAGCTTACCCACAGGGGGCGGTTACGAGCAGTACTTC. Encoded protein: CASSLPTGGGYEQYF.

The rearrangement links TRBV6-5 to TRBJ1-4; D remains unclear. Between the trimmed V and J ends, which lost 5 bases and 5 bases, there was a span of 9 bases. The V gene's germline CDR1 is MNHEY and CDR2 SVGAGI. This CDR3 is built from 13 residues. CDR3 DNA sequence: TGTGCCAGCAGTCGGTCTGTAAATGAAAAACTGTTTTTT. As protein: CASSRSVNEKLFF.

The genes are TRBV2 and TRBJ2-2; the D gene is possibly TRBD1 (5 bases). Trimming left V 4 bases short and J 3 bases short, with 12 bases between. CDR1 and CDR2 (germline): SNHLY, FYNNEI. CDR3 size: 15 residues. CDR3 coding DNA: TGTGCCAGCAGTGGTCAGGGTATCGACACCGGGGAGCTGTTTTTT. It is translated as CASSGQGIDTGELFF.

CDR3 DNA sequence: TGTGCCATCAGTGGGGACAGCGTGAAGACCCAGTACTTC. Encoded protein: CAISGDSVKTQYF. The chain recombines TRBV10-3 with TRBJ2-5; the match to TRBD1 covers 7 bases. CDR1 and CDR2 (germline): ENHRY, SYGVKD. CDR3 length: 13 residues. Trimming removed 4 bases from V and 6 bases from J; junction bases left unmatched: 5.

The gene calls are TRBV5-4 and TRBJ2-1; possibly TRBD1 for D (5 bases). CDR3 length equals 14 residues. CDR1 SGHNT and CDR2 YYREEE come from the germline V gene (reference sequence). V was clipped by 4 bases and J by 5 bases, with 13 bases between them. The CDR3, as DNA: TGTGCCAGCAGCCTATACCCGACAGACAATGAGCAGTTCTTC. It codes for CASSLYPTDNEQFF.

The rearrangement uses TRBV19 and TRBJ1-5; 7 bases align to TRBD1. Germline V CDR1 and CDR2: LNHDA, SQIVND (reference sequence). This CDR3 is 14 amino acids long. V shed 6 bases, J shed 5 bases, and the junction held 7 bases outside the gene matches. CDR3 DNA: TGTGCCAGTAGCCCGACAGGGCAGGATCAGCCCCAGCATTTT. It codes for CASSPTGQDQPQHF.

The J gene is TRBJ2-2, the V gene TRBV20-1, with D maybe TRBD1 (6 bases). The CDR3 is 14 residues long. V lost 3 bases and J lost 4, with 12 bases in between. Germline CDR1 is DFQATT and CDR2 is SNEGSKA (reference sequence). CDR3 bases: TGCAGTGCTAGTGGGGACATAACCACCGGGGAGCTGTTTTTT. Protein product: CSASGDITTGELFF.

This rearrangement joins TRBV7-8 to TRBJ2-2; 8 bases fit TRBD1. The CDR3 is made up of 15 amino acids. Germline V gene sequence: CDR1 SGHVS, CDR2 FQNEAQ. V was clipped by 2 bases and J by 4 bases; unmatched bases: 3. The CDR3 region is CASSLQGAGTGELFF. DNA of the CDR3: TGTGCCAGCAGCTTACAGGGGGCAGGCACCGGGGAGCTGTTTTTT.